This T cell receptor beta chain appears in the sequencing data of a study of T-cell reconstitution after alpha-beta-depleted transplantation in children. Using unique molecular identifiers, the investigators prepared the TCRbeta library. TCRdb redid the calling of the PCR reads with MiXCR, one entry per CDR3 protein. The table lists about 340,000 distinct CDR3 sequences, roughly 17% of them singletons. This clonotype was detected a few times. CDR3 size: 15 residues. Germline CDR1 is LNHNV and CDR2 is YYDKDF (reference sequence). J was trimmed by 0 bases and V by 5 bases; bases with no gene match: 4. The sequence came from a male patient between 2 and 10 years old who had a stem cell transplant for acute lymphoblastic leukemia, so the T cells may come from the graft donor. The material sequenced was PBMCs, mostly from graft donor cells, taken 360 days after TCRalphabeta/CD19-depleted stem cell transplant. The chain carries TRBV15 and TRBJ1-3, with 7 nucleotides matching TRBD1. CDR3 in DNA: TGTGCCACCAGCTCAAGACAGGGCTCTGGAAACACCATATATTTT. It specifies CATSSRQGSGNTIYF. The full variable domain, with the rest looked up from reference TRBV15 and TRBJ1-3, is DAMVIQNPRYQVTQFGKPVTLSCSQTLNHNVMYWYQQKSSQAPKLLFHYYDKDFNNEADTPDNFQSRRPNTSFCFLDIRSPGLGDTAMYLCATSSRQGSGNTIYFGEGSWLTVV.